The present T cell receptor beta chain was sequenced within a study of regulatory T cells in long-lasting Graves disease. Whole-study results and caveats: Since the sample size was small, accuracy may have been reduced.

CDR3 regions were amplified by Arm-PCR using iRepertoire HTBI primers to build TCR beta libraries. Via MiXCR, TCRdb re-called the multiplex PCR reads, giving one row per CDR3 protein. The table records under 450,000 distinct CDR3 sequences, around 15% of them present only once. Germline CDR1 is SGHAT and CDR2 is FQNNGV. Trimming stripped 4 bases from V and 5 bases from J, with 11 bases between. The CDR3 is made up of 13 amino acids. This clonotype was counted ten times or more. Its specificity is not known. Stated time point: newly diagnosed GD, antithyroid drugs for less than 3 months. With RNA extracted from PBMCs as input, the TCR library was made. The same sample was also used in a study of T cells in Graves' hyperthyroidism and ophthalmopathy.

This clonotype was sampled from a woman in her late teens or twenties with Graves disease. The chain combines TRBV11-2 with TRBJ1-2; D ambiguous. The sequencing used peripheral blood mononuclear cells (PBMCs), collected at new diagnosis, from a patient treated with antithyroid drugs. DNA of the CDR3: TGTGCCAGCAGCTCGCCAACAGCTTATGGCTACACCTTC. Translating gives CASSSPTAYGYTF.